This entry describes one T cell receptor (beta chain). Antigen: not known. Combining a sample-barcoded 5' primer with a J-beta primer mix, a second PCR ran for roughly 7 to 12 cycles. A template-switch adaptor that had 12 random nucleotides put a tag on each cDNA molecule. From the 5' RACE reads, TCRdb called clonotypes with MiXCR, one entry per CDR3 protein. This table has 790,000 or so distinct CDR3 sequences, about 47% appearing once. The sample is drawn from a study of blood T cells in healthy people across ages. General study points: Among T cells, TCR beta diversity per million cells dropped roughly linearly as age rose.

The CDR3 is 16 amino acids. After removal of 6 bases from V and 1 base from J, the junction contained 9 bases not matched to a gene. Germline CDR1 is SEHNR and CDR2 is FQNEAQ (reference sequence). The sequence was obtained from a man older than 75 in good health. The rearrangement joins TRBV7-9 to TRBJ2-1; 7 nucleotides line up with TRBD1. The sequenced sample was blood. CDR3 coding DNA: TGTGCCAGCAGTGCTAGACAGGGAGTTTCCTACAATGAGCAGTTCTTC. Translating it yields CASSARQGVSYNEQFF.